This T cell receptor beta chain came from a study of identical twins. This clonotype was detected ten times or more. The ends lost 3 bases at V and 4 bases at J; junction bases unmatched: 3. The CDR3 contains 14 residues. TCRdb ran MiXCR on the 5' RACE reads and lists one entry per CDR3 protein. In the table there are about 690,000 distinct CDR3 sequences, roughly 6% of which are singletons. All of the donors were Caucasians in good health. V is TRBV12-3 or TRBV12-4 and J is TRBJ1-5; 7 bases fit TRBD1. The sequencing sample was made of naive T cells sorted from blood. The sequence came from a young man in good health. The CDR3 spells CASSFRGPNQPQHF. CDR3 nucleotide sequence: TGTGCCAGCAGTTTTAGGGGGCCGAATCAGCCCCAGCATTTT.